These 18 T cell receptor beta chains came from one sample sequenced in a study of early T cells in non-severe SARS-CoV-2 infection. In TCRdb, the 5' RACE reads were re-called with MiXCR into one record per CDR3 protein. This table has tens of thousands of distinct CDR3 sequences, almost 5.5% appearing once. This material consisted of whole blood, taken at baseline. These TCRs come from an adult who was a healthcare worker with PCR-confirmed SARS-CoV-2 infection or an uninfected control (not recorded which).

This clonotype was found many times. The chain recombines TRBV15 with TRBJ2-7, with D possibly TRBD2 on 5 matching bases. This CDR3 contains 17 residues. Germline loops: CDR1 LNHNV, CDR2 YYDKDF (reference sequence). V shed 2 bases and J shed 0 bases, with 17 bases lying between them. CDR3 DNA: TGTGCCACCAGCAGATTACTAGACGGATCGTCCTCCTACGAGCAGTACTTC. This codes for CATSRLLDGSSSYEQYF.

This clonotype was recorded many times. The CDR3 nucleotides are TGTGCCTGGAGTGGACCGGGACAGACCGAGCAGTACTTC. It codes for CAWSGPGQTEQYF. This chain links TRBV30 with TRBJ2-7, with TRBD1 matching over 7 bases. CDR1 is GTSNPN, CDR2 SVGIG, per germline (reference sequence). The CDR3 loop spans 13 amino acids. J was trimmed by 6 bases and V by 1 base; bases with no gene match: 6.

The chain couples TRBV6-1 to TRBJ1-1; the D is unclear. The ends were cut back, 2 bases at V and 7 bases at J, with 8 bases in the middle. CDR1 is MNHNS and CDR2 is SASEGT in the germline V gene. CDR3 length equals 12 residues. This chain's CDR3 is CASSEIPREAFF. In DNA form, the CDR3 reads TGTGCCAGCAGTGAAATTCCGCGTGAAGCTTTCTTT.

On this clonotype: Compared with germline, one end of the junction differs, possibly owing to a read error. This chain connects TRBV20-1 to TRBJ2-3, with D tentatively TRBD2 (5 bases). Germline V CDR1 and CDR2: DFQATT, SNEGSKA (reference sequence). The length of the CDR3 is 14 residues. CDR3 protein: CSAPDGSSTDTLYF. The CDR3 nucleotides read TGCAGTGCCCCGGACGGATCTAGCACAGATACGCTGTATTTT.

This clonotype was seen many times. J is TRBJ2-3 and V is TRBV7-3; D is ambiguous. Trimming left V 1 base short and J 2 bases short, with 7 bases between. CDR3 size: 14 residues. Germline CDR1 reads SGHTA; CDR2 reads FQGTGA. The CDR3 coding sequence is TGTGCCAGCAGCTTAAGCGTAGACACAGATACGCAGTATTTT. Its protein product is CASSLSVDTDTQYF. Full variable domain (rest looked up from reference TRBV7-3 and TRBJ2-3): GAGVSQTPSNKVTEKGKYVELRCDPISGHTALYWYRQSLGQGPEFLIYFQGTGAADDSGLPNDRFFAVRPEGSVSTLKIQRTERGDSAVYLCASSLSVDTDTQYFGPGTRLTVL.

This clonotype was seen repeatedly, ten times or more. The rearrangement joins TRBV28 to TRBJ1-1; 7 bases fit TRBD1. Germline V CDR1 and CDR2: MDHEN, SYDVKM. This CDR3 comprises 16 residues. With V trimmed by 7 bases and J by 0 bases, 11 bases remained unmatched. The CDR3 loop is CASTSWTGPMNTEAFF. CDR3 in DNA: TGTGCCAGCACGTCGTGGACAGGACCTATGAACACTGAAGCTTTCTTT.

The sample holds many counts of this clonotype. The chain links TRBV19 to TRBJ2-2, with D perhaps matching TRBD1 (7 bases). The germline V and J ends were trimmed by 5 bases and 3 bases, with 19 bases remaining between them. Germline V lookup: CDR1 LNHDA, CDR2 SQIVND (reference sequence). The CDR3 runs 17 residues. This CDR3 is CASSYPPTGDYTGELFF. In DNA form, the CDR3 reads TGTGCCAGTAGTTACCCGCCCACAGGGGACTACACCGGGGAGCTGTTTTTT.

This clonotype has only a few counts. The gene calls are TRBV20-1 and TRBJ1-6; 8 bases are shared with TRBD1. The V gene's germline CDR1 is DFQATT and CDR2 SNEGSKA (reference sequence). Losses at the gene ends were 3 bases for V and 7 bases for J; bases not matched to a gene: 2. The CDR3 length is 13 residues. The CDR3 spells CSARGQDNSPLHF. The DNA of the CDR3 is TGCAGTGCTAGGGGACAGGACAATTCACCCCTCCACTTT.

This clonotype was observed many times. The chain has TRBV20-1 and TRBJ2-1; TRBD2 matches 12 bases. CDR1 and CDR2 (germline): DFQATT, SNEGSKA (reference sequence). Trimming at V came to 1 base and at J to 9 bases, leaving 7 bases not matched to a gene. The CDR3 has 15 residues. The CDR3 loop is CSARGLAGVGAEQFF. The CDR3 DNA is TGCAGTGCTAGAGGACTAGCGGGGGTCGGAGCTGAGCAGTTCTTC.

This clonotype was seen many times. This chain uses TRBV20-1 with TRBJ2-2; D is possibly TRBD1 or TRBD2 (5 bases each). V lost 6 bases and J 5 bases, leaving 28 bases between the germline ends. This CDR3 region has 18 residues. Looked up from germline, CDR1 is DFQATT and CDR2 is SNEGSKA (reference sequence). The CDR3 DNA reads as TGCAGTGCCCAGGGACCGGGACCGATAACGATAATTACCGGGGAGCTGTTTTTT. Its protein is CSAQGPGPITIITGELFF.

The J gene is TRBJ2-7, the V gene TRBV10-3; D might be TRBD1 or TRBD2, each matching 5 bases. The CDR3 totals 13 residues. Germline assignment: CDR1 ENHRY and CDR2 SYGVKD. The V and J ends lost 10 bases and 5 bases respectively, with 18 bases between them. CDR3 coding DNA: TGTGCCACGGCGGCGGTGGGGGTGAACGAGCAGTACTTC. Its protein is CATAAVGVNEQYF.

The chain combines TRBV7-2 with TRBJ1-1; D remains unclear. Germline V CDR1 and CDR2: SGHTA, FQGNSA. Trimming took 4 bases from V and 5 from J, leaving 11 bases between them. This CDR3 has 13 residues. DNA for the CDR3: TGTGCCAGCAGCTCGCGGCCGGGGACTGAAGCTTTCTTT. It encodes CASSSRPGTEAFF.

At least ten counts were recorded for this clonotype. The genes are TRBV5-4 and TRBJ2-7; unclear D gene. Trimming took 2 bases from V and 1 from J, leaving 7 bases between them. This CDR3 has 13 amino acids. CDR1 is SGHNT, CDR2 YYREEE, per germline (reference sequence). For the CDR3, the DNA is TGTGCCAGCAGCTTACGCGGTTCCTACGAGCAGTACTTC. It codes for CASSLRGSYEQYF.

In this sample, this clonotype turned up many times. V and J are TRBV3-1 and TRBJ2-1; D unresolved. The V gene's germline CDR1 is LGHDT and CDR2 YNNKEL (reference sequence). The CDR3 is 13 residues long. The V gene lost 4 bases and the J gene lost 11 bases, with 15 bases spanning the gap. CDR3 sequence (DNA): TGTGCCAGCAGCCTAGTCAATGCCGGGCAGCAGTTCTTC. Its translation is CASSLVNAGQQFF.

This clonotype was seen ten or more times. The chain combines TRBV24-1 with TRBJ1-5; TRBD1 agrees at 10 bases. The V gene's germline CDR1 is KGHDR and CDR2 SFDVKD. CDR3 length: 15 residues. V lost 2 bases, J lost 7 bases, and 4 bases stayed unmatched. This CDR3 reads CATSDSGTGVQPQHF. In DNA form, the CDR3 reads TGTGCCACCAGTGATTCCGGGACAGGGGTCCAGCCCCAGCATTTT.

The sample holds many counts of this clonotype. The chain couples TRBV11-3 to TRBJ2-1; D not certain. The CDR3 runs 15 residues. V lost 5 bases, J lost 0 bases, and 11 bases lay in between. Germline values: CDR1 SGHNT, CDR2 YENEEA. CDR3 sequence reads: CASSPRKSSYNEQFF. The DNA of the CDR3 is TGTGCCAGCAGCCCCAGGAAGAGCTCCTACAATGAGCAGTTCTTC.

In this sample, this clonotype turned up many times. The chain joins TRBV7-9 to TRBJ1-6; a weak D match, TRBD1 (5 bases). The germline gives CDR1 SEHNR, CDR2 FQNEAQ (reference sequence). Trimming removed 8 bases at V and 6 bases at J, with 14 bases between. The CDR3 is made up of 14 amino acids. Here the CDR3 reads CASVSSGPNSPLHF. The CDR3 DNA is TGTGCCAGCGTGTCTTCAGGGCCTAATTCACCCCTCCACTTT.

The sample holds a few counts of this clonotype. The V gene is TRBV7-2, the J gene TRBJ2-5; D ambiguous. Trimming cost V 3 bases and J 4 bases, with 12 bases left between them. The CDR3 covers 14 residues. Germline CDR1 SGHTA, CDR2 FQGNSA. The CDR3 nucleotides are TGTGCCAGCAGCTTTTACAGTCCTGGAGAGACCCAGTACTTC. This sequence encodes CASSFYSPGETQYF.